This T cell receptor beta chain is drawn from a study of shared clonotypes between healthy human individuals. The CDR3 is made up of 15 amino acids. Looked up from germline, CDR1 is SGHAT and CDR2 is FQNNGV. Between the trimmed V and J ends, which lost 2 bases and 1 base, there was a span of 11 bases. The authors ran unsorted PBMC replicate PCRs on 300 ng DNA, tens of thousands of T cell genomes. The protocol was immunoSEQ multiplex PCR, while the TCRdb copy is restricted to in-frame clones and leaves out a portion. Of some 500,000 clones listed, 70% to 80% are singletons. Sequenced input: PBMCs. The chain links TRBV11-2 to TRBJ2-5; either TRBD1 or TRBD2 may supply D (5 bases each). This receptor was taken from a woman between 35 and 50 years old in good health. Some clones in this sample may be carry-over from other donors' samples. CDR3 bases: TGTGCCAGCAGCTTATGGGGCGGGTCCCAAGAGACCCAGTACTTC. Encoded protein: CASSLWGGSQETQYF.